The following is a T cell receptor (beta chain) sequence with its context. Its antigen is not identified. Treatment noted: roughly 10-day PBMC culture with coronavirus spike peptide pools or control peptides (ViraFEST assay). ViraFEST used peptide pools to expand antigen-specific T cells, then sequenced TCRs. Per-well cultures of 2 million or so PBMCs received about 10 IU/ml IL-2 and 8.5 to 10 ug/ml peptide pools. The CDR3 contains 14 residues. V was clipped by 10 bases and J by 5 bases; unmatched bases: 4. The V gene's germline CDR1 is SEHNR and CDR2 FQNEAQ (reference sequence). The source of the sample is a study of vaccination and CD4 T cells after COVID-19. Across the whole study: Post-COVID samples had a sampling time that fell a median 101 days after diagnosis (range 35 to 161). The cells in question were stimulated using overlapping spike peptides derived from SARS-CoV-2, HCoV-NL63, HCoV-OC43 and HCoV-229E.

The assay that was used to sequence DNA from cultured CD4+ T cells was the Oncomine TCR Beta short-read assay. TCRdb processed the PCR reads anew with MiXCR; each CDR3 protein has one entry. The table has some 22,000 distinct CDR3 sequences, 67% seen once. The sequence was collected from a human donor who received a COVID-19 vaccine. This chain joins TRBV7-9 and TRBJ1-6, with 11 positions matching TRBD1. The material sequenced was CD4+ T cells from blood, cultured in vitro, taken after SARS-CoV-2 vaccination. DNA of the CDR3: TGTGCCATCGGGGGACAGGGGGATAATTCACCCCTCCACTTT. Translated, it gives CAIGGQGDNSPLHF.